Below, one T cell receptor (beta chain) is given with its context. The V and J ends lost 4 bases and 1 base respectively, with 8 bases between them. Germline CDR1 and CDR2: SGHDT and YYEEEE. The CDR3 is made up of 13 amino acids. The data originate from a study of blood T cell repertoires in COVID-19. The data were produced by immunoSEQ multiplex PCR, yet TCRdb's version contains in-frame clones alone and is incomplete. The table shows under 200,000 clones, with approximately 79% occurring only once. The chain combines TRBV5-6 with TRBJ1-1; unclear D gene. The sequence came from a man aged 30-40 years with active or convalescent COVID-19. The sequenced sample consisted of peripheral blood. CDR3 DNA: TGTGCCAGCAGCGCGACATGGAACACTGAAGCTTTCTTT. Encoded protein: CASSATWNTEAFF.